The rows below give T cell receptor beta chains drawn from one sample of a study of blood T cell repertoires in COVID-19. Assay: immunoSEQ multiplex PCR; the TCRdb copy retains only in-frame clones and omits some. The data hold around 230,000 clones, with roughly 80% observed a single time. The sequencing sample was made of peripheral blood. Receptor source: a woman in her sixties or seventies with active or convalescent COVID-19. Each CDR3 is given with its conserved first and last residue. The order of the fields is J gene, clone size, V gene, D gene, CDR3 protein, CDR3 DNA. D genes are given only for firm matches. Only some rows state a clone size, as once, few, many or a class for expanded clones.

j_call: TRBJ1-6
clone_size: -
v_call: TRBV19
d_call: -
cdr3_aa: CASSLRSGSHSPLHF
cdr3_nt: TGTGCCAGTAGTCTTCGGTCGGGGAGCCATTCACCCCTCCACTTT

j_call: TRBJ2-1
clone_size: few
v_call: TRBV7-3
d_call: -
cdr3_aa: CASSLNLGEQFF
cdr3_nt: TGTGCCAGCAGCTTAAATCTCGGTGAGCAGTTCTTC

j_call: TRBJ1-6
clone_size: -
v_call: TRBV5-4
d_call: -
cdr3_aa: CASSLDPGGNSPLHF
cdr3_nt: TGTGCCAGCAGCTTGGACCCAGGAGGAAATTCACCCCTCCACTTT

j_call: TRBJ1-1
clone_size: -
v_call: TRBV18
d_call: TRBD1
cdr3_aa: CASSPLAGGKRTEAFF
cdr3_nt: TGTGCCAGCTCACCCCTAGCAGGGGGGAAAAGAACTGAAGCTTTCTTT

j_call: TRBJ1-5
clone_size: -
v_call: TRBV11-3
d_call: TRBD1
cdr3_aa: CASSLVQMTGTYSNQPQHF
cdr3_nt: TGTGCCAGCAGCTTAGTTCAAATGACAGGGACTTATAGCAATCAGCCCCAGCATTTT

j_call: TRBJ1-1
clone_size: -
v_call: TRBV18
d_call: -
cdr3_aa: CASSPNKNTEAFF
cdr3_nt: TGTGCCAGCTCACCGAACAAGAACACTGAAGCTTTCTTT

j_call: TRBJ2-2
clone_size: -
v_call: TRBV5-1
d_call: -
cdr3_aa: CASSQGIGELFF
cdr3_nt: TGCGCCAGCAGTCAGGGGATCGGGGAGCTGTTTTTT

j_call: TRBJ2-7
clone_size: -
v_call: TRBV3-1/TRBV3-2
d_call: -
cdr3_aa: CASSQGGNHEQYF
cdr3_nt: TGTGCCAGCAGCCAAGGAGGGAACCACGAGCAGTACTTC

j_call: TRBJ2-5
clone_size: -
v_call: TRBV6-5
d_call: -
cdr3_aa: CASSYSTGSQETQYF
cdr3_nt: TGTGCCAGCAGTTACTCGACGGGGTCCCAAGAGACCCAGTACTTC

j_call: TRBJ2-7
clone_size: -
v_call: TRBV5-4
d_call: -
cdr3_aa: CASSRDGTYEQYF
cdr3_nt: TGTGCCAGCAGCCGCGACGGGACCTACGAGCAGTACTTC

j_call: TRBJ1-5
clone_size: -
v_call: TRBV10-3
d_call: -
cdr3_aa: CAITRDINQPQHF
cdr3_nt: TGTGCCATCACCCGGGACATCAATCAGCCCCAGCATTTT

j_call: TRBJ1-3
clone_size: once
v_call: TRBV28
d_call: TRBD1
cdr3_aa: CASSPGQPVSGNTIYF
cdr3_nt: TGTGCCAGCAGTCCGGGACAGCCCGTCTCTGGAAACACCATATATTTT

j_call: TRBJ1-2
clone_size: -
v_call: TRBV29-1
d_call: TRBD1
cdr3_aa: CSVAVNRGLHGYTF
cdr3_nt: TGCAGCGTTGCGGTAAACAGGGGGTTACATGGCTACACCTTC

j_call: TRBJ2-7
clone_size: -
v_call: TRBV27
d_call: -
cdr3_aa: CASSFNSMPHEQYF
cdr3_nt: TGTGCCAGCAGTTTTAACTCTATGCCCCACGAGCAGTACTTC

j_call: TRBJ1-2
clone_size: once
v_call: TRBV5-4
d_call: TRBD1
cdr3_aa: CASSLGQGVRYTF
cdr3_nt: TGTGCCAGCAGCTTGGGACAGGGAGTCCGCTACACCTTC

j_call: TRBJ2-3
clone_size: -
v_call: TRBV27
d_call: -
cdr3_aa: CASSPGLSTDTQYF
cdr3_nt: TGTGCCAGCAGTCCGGGACTGAGCACAGATACGCAGTATTTT

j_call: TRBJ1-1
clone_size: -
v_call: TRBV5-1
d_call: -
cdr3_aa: CASSTVGGDTEAFF
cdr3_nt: TGCGCCAGCAGCACTGTAGGGGGAGACACTGAAGCTTTCTTT

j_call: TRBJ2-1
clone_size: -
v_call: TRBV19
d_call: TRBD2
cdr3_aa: CASSSGLAGGLSSYNEQFF
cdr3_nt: TGTGCCAGTAGTTCGGGACTAGCGGGGGGACTAAGCTCCTACAATGAGCAGTTCTTC

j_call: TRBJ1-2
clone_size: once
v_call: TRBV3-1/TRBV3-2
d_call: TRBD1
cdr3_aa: CASRDRPLGGYTF
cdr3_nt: TGTGCCAGCAGGGACAGGCCCCTTGGGGGCTACACCTTC

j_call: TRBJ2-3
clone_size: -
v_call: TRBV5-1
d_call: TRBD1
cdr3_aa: CASSLGGGLTDTQYF
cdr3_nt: TGCGCCAGCAGCTTGGGAGGGGGCCTCACAGATACGCAGTATTTT

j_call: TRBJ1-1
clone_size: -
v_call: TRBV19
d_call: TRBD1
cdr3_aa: CASHPGTGMGTEAFF
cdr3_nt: TGTGCCAGTCACCCCGGGACAGGGATGGGCACTGAAGCTTTCTTT

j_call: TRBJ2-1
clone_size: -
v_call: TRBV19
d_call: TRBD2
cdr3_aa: CASSTGGISSYNEQFF
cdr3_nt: TGTGCCAGTAGTACGGGGGGAATCTCCTCCTACAATGAGCAGTTCTTC

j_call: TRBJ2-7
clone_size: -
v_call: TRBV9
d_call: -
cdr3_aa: CASSVGTVVPYEQYF
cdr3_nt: TGTGCCAGCAGCGTAGGGACAGTGGTTCCCTACGAGCAGTACTTC

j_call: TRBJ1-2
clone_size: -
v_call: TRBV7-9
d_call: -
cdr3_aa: CASSSRRSEGYGYTF
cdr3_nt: TGTGCCAGCAGCTCACGGAGGAGTGAAGGATATGGCTACACCTTC

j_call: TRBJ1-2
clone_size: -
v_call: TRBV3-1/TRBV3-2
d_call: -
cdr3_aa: CASSQDFGAGTVHGYTF
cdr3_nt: TGTGCCAGCAGCCAAGATTTCGGGGCAGGGACTGTACATGGCTACACCTTC

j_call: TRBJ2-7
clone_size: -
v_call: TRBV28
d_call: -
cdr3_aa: CASSFAITYEQYF
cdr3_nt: TGTGCCAGCAGTTTCGCGATAACCTACGAGCAGTACTTC

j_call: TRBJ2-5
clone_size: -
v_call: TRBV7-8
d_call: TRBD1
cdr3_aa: CASSSAGGLETQYF
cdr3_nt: TGTGCCAGCAGCTCTGCAGGGGGCTTGGAGACCCAGTACTTC

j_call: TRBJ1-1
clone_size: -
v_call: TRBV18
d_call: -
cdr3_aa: CASSPWTENTEAFF
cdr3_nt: TGTGCCAGCTCACCATGGACAGAAAACACTGAAGCTTTCTTT

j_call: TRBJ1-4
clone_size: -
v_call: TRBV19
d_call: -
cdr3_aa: CASSIRGASKKLFF
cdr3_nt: TGTGCCAGTAGTATCAGGGGTGCGAGTAAAAAACTGTTTTTT

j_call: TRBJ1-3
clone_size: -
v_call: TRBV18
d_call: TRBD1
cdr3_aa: CASSPIQTGGAAGNTIYF
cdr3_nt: TGTGCCAGCTCACCGATCCAAACAGGGGGAGCTGCGGGAAACACCATATATTTT

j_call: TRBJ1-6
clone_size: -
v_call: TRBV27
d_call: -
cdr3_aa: CASSLASRISPLHF
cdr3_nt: TGTGCCAGCAGTTTAGCATCGCGAATTTCACCCCTCCACTTT

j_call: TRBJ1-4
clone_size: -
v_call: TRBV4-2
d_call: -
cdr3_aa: CASSQVGTLVGLANEKLFF
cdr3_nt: TGTGCCAGCAGCCAAGTGGGGACATTGGTCGGCCTAGCTAATGAAAAACTGTTTTTT

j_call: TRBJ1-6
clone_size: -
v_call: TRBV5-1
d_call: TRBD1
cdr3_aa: CASSEGQLQGNSPLHF
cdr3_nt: TGCGCCAGCAGTGAGGGTCAGCTACAGGGGAATTCACCCCTCCACTTT

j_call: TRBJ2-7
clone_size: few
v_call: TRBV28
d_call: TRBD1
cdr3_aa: CASSGDSLYEQYF
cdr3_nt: TGTGCCAGCAGTGGGGACAGCCTCTACGAGCAGTACTTC

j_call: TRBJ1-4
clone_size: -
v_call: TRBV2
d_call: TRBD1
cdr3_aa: CASSESGTGGEKLFF
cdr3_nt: TGTGCCAGCAGTGAATCGGGGACAGGGGGAGAAAAACTGTTTTTT

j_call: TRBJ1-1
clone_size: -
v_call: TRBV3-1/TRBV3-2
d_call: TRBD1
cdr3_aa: CASSQPGTGGEAFF
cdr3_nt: TGTGCCAGCAGCCAACCCGGGACAGGGGGCGAAGCTTTCTTT

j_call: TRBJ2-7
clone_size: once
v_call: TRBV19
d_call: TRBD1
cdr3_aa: CARGTGGWEQYF
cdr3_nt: TGTGCCAGGGGGACAGGGGGGTGGGAGCAGTACTTC

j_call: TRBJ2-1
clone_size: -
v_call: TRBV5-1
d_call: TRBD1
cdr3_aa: CASMPGQNNEQFF
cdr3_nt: TGCGCCAGCATGCCGGGACAGAACAATGAGCAGTTCTTC

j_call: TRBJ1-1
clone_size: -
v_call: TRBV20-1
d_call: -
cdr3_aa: CGAGWNTEAFF
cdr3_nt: TGCGGCGCGGGATGGAACACTGAAGCTTTCTTT

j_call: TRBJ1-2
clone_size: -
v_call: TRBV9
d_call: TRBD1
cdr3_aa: CASSSEGADYGYTF
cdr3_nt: TGTGCCAGCAGCTCAGAGGGGGCAGACTATGGCTACACCTTC

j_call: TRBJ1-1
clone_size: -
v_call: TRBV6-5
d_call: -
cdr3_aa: CASMGAVNTEAFF
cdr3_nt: TGTGCCAGCATGGGGGCTGTGAACACTGAAGCTTTCTTT

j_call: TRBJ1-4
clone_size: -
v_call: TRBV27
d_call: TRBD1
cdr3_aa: CASRPRGREKLFF
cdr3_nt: TGTGCCAGCAGGCCCAGGGGGCGGGAAAAACTGTTTTTT

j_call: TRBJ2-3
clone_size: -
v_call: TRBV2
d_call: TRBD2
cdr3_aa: CASSWTSGILDTQYF
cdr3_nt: TGTGCCAGCAGTTGGACTAGCGGGATTTTAGATACGCAGTATTTT

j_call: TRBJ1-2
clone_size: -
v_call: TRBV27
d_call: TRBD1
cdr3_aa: CASSTGAPWRGYTF
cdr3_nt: TGTGCCAGCAGCACAGGGGCCCCATGGAGAGGCTACACCTTC

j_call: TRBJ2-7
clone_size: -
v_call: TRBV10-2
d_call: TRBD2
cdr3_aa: CASRDFSLAGDPYEQYF
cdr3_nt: TGCGCCAGCAGGGACTTCTCTCTAGCGGGAGATCCCTACGAGCAGTACTTC

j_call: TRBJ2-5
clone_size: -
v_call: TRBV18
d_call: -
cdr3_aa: CASSRGGSGETQYF
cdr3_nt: TGTGCCAGCTCACGTGGAGGATCCGGGGAGACCCAGTACTTC

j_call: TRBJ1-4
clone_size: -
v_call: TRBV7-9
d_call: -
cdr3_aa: CASSLMAGGEKLFF
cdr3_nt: TGTGCCAGCAGCTTAATGGCGGGCGGTGAAAAACTGTTTTTT

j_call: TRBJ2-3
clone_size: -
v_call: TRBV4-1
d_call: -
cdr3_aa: CASSPRTNTDTQYF
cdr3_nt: TGCGCCAGCAGCCCTCGGACTAACACAGATACGCAGTATTTT

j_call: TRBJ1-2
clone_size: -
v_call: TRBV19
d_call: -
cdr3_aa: CASSPAEPTYTF
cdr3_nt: TGTGCCAGTAGTCCGGCGGAGCCCACCTACACCTTC

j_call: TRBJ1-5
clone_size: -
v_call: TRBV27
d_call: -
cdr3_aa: CASSGGLHQPQHF
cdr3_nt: TGTGCCAGCAGTGGGGGACTTCATCAGCCCCAGCATTTT

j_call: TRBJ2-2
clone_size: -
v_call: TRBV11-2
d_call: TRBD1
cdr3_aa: CASSNPGQGTGELFF
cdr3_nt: TGTGCCAGCAGCAATCCGGGACAGGGAACCGGGGAGCTGTTTTTT

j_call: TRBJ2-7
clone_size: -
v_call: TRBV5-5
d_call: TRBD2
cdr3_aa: CASSSQGLAGVYEQYF
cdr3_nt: TGTGCCAGCAGCTCACAGGGCCTAGCGGGAGTGTACGAGCAGTACTTC

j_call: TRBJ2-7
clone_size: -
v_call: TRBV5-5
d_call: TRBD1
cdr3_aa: CASSFTGQGAYEQYF
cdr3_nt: TGTGCCAGCAGCTTTACTGGACAGGGGGCCTACGAGCAGTACTTC

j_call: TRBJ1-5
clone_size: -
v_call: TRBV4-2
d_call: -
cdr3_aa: CASSREGGHSNQPQHF
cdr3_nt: TGTGCCAGCAGCCGTGAGGGAGGTCACTCCAATCAGCCCCAGCATTTT